This TCR beta chain emerged from a study of post-analysis software for immune sequencing data. Findings and caveats of the study: There were a handful of TRBV segments more frequent in patients than controls, and TRBV5-6, TRBV5-1 and TRBV20-1 were among them. Compared against controls, patients with multiple sclerosis displayed significantly lower normalized Chao1 diversity.

This clonotype was seen a handful of times. Its matching antigen is unknown. cDNA libraries of TCR beta carried unique molecular identifiers. It was from roughly 1 to 10 million T cells that about 540,000 cDNA molecules came. TCRdb reprocessed the PCR reads with MiXCR, giving one entry per CDR3 protein. Here the sample spans 350,000 to 450,000 distinct CDR3 sequences, 30% to 45% being singletons. In germline, CDR1 is SGHKS, CDR2 YYEKEE (reference sequence). Trimming cost V 2 bases and J 0 bases, with 10 bases left between them. The CDR3 is made up of 15 amino acids. The TCR comes from a girl aged 10-17 years with multiple sclerosis. This chain uses TRBV5-5 with TRBJ2-3, with D uncertain. Sample: blood. The CDR3 nucleotides read TGTGCCAGCAGCTTCTCGTTCGGTAGCACAGATACGCAGTATTTT. Its translation is CASSFSFGSTDTQYF.